A single sample gave rise to the 29 T cell receptor beta chains below, sequenced in a study of PD-L1 blockade in urothelial cancer. Libraries were prepared by immunoSEQ multiplex PCR; TCRdb keeps only in-frame clonotypes and omits some of them. The data hold 70,000 to 90,000 clones, with 70% to 90% observed a single time. Time point noted: pretreatment peripheral blood. This specimen consisted of PBMCs, obtained around atezolizumab (anti-PD-L1) treatment. Receptors originate from a man aged 60-69 years with urothelial cancer.

V is TRBV5-1 and J is TRBJ2-1, with a weak D call TRBD1 (6 bases). V was shortened by 2 bases and J by 9 bases, with 12 bases between the two germline ends. The CDR3 extends over 13 amino acids. From germline, CDR1 is SGHRS and CDR2 YFSETQ. The CDR3, as DNA: TGCGCCAGCAGCTTATCAGGGGTGGGTGAGCAGTTCTTC. Residues: CASSLSGVGEQFF.

This clone occurred once. The V gene is TRBV19, the J gene TRBJ1-4; a weak D match, TRBD1 (5 bases). The V and J ends lost 6 bases and 4 bases respectively, with 12 bases between them. This CDR3 has 14 residues. Germline V gene data show CDR1 as LNHDA and CDR2 as SQIVND (reference sequence). CDR3 residues: CASSETENNEKLFF. CDR3 DNA: TGTGCCAGTAGCGAGACAGAGAATAATGAAAAACTGTTTTTT.

The chain carries TRBV7-9 and TRBJ1-1; no firm D call. The CDR3 totals 14 residues. Trimming removed 5 bases at V and 0 bases at J, with 10 bases between. Germline V gene sequence: CDR1 SEHNR, CDR2 FQNEAQ (reference sequence). The CDR3 loop reads CASSPVLMNTEAFF. CDR3 nucleotides: TGTGCCAGCAGCCCCGTCCTAATGAACACTGAAGCTTTCTTT. The variable domain in full, with the rest retrieved from reference TRBV7-9 and TRBJ1-1, is DTGVSQNPRHKITKRGQNVTFRCDPISEHNRLYWYRQTLGQGPEFLTYFQNEAQLEKSRLLSDRFSAERPKGSFSTLEIQRTEQGDSAMYLCASSPVLMNTEAFFGQGTRLTVV.

Written as DNA, the CDR3 is TGTGCCAGCAGTCATGGACAGGGTACAAAAAATGAAAAACTGTTTTTT. It specifies CASSHGQGTKNEKLFF. The rearrangement joins TRBV5-4 to TRBJ1-4; 8 bases are shared with TRBD1. Trimming cost V 5 bases and J 5 bases; bases outside gene matches: 11. The germline gives CDR1 SGHNT, CDR2 YYREEE (reference sequence). This CDR3 has 16 residues.

The rearrangement joins TRBV7-2 to TRBJ2-7; a weak D match, TRBD2 (5 bases). From germline, CDR1 is SGHTA and CDR2 FQGNSA. This CDR3 has 16 residues. V lost 1 base to trimming and J lost 4 bases, with 17 bases between them. CDR3 loop: CASSLVPGSGIYEQYF. In DNA form, the CDR3 reads TGTGCCAGCAGCTTAGTCCCCGGCAGCGGAATTTACGAGCAGTACTTC. Full variable domain (rest looked up from reference TRBV7-2 and TRBJ2-7): GAGVSQSPSNKVTEKGKDVELRCDPISGHTALYWYRQSLGQGLEFLIYFQGNSAPDKSGLPSDRFSAERTGGSVSTLTIQRTQQEDSAVYLCASSLVPGSGIYEQYFGPGTRLTVT.

This clone was recorded once. This chain links TRBV5-1 with TRBJ1-2; D perhaps matches TRBD1 (6 bases). Germline V CDR1 and CDR2: SGHRS, YFSETQ. The CDR3 has 16 residues. The V end was cut by 0 bases, the J end by 5 bases, with 17 bases between. The CDR3 DNA reads TGCGCCAGCAGCTTGGGTTATCCAGGGGCACCGTATGGCTACACCTTC. Encoded protein: CASSLGYPGAPYGYTF.

The rearrangement uses TRBV28 and TRBJ1-3, with a possible D match to TRBD1 (5 bases). Between the trimmed V and J ends, which lost 8 bases and 4 bases, there was a span of 33 bases. CDR1 MDHEN and CDR2 SYDVKM come from the germline V gene. This CDR3 has 20 amino acids. CDR3: CASGRPWGGAGDPGGNTIYF. DNA of the CDR3: TGTGCCAGCGGACGCCCTTGGGGAGGGGCTGGGGATCCAGGCGGAAACACCATATATTTT.

This rearrangement joins TRBV2 to TRBJ1-4, with 10 bases aligning to TRBD1. This CDR3 is 15 amino acids long. The ends lost 5 bases at V and 7 bases at J; junction bases unmatched: 7. Germline V gene data show CDR1 as SNHLY and CDR2 as FYNNEI. The CDR3 reads CASSKRTGGVEKLFF. The CDR3, as DNA: TGTGCCAGCAGTAAAAGGACAGGGGGAGTTGAAAAACTGTTTTTT.

The rearrangement joins TRBV4-1 to TRBJ2-1; TRBD1 is a possible D gene (6 bases). The CDR3 has 14 residues. Germline assignment: CDR1 MGHRA and CDR2 YSYEKL. Trimming shortened V by 4 bases and J by 6 bases, and 13 bases separated the two germline ends. CDR3 region: CASSRGQRGNEQFF. In DNA form, the CDR3 reads TGCGCCAGCAGCCGGGGACAACGCGGCAATGAGCAGTTCTTC.

This chain uses TRBV6-5 with TRBJ2-7; 10 bases are a match to TRBD1. Germline V gives CDR1 MNHEY, CDR2 SVGAGI. The CDR3 sequence is 14 residues long. The V segment lost 2 bases and the J segment 9 bases; nucleotides outside the gene matches: 7. The CDR3 region has the DNA TGTGCCAGCAGTTACAGGGACAGGGGAGTAAGGCAGTACTTC. This codes for CASSYRDRGVRQYF.

The table lists this clone with a few counts. The chain recombines TRBV6-5 with TRBJ2-1; 7 bases match TRBD2. CDR1 is MNHEY, CDR2 SVGAGI, per germline. V lost 7 bases, J lost 1 base, and 7 bases stayed unmatched. This CDR3 spans 15 amino acids. The CDR3 sequence is CASNKMGGSYNEQFF. In DNA, the CDR3 is TGTGCCAGCAACAAGATGGGGGGGTCCTACAATGAGCAGTTCTTC.

This rearrangement joins TRBV4-2 to TRBJ1-2, with D maybe TRBD1 (6 bases). This CDR3 comprises 16 residues. Germline V CDR1 and CDR2: LGHNA, YNFKEQ. With 0 bases removed from V and 3 bases from J, the gap between germline ends came to 14 bases. The CDR3 DNA follows: TGTGCCAGCAGCCAAGAGGACAGCTCACTCTACTATGGCTACACCTTC. Translating gives CASSQEDSSLYYGYTF.

The chain combines TRBV27 with TRBJ1-1; 9 bases align to TRBD1. Germline trimming cut 5 bases from V and 0 bases from J; bases unmatched to any gene: 7. The CDR3 loop spans 16 amino acids. Looked up from germline, CDR1 is MNHEY and CDR2 is SMNVEV (reference sequence). The DNA for the CDR3 is TGTGCCAGCAGTCCTGCGGGACAGGGAATGAACACTGAAGCTTTCTTT. This codes for CASSPAGQGMNTEAFF.

The CDR3 region has the DNA TGCGCCAGCAGCTTGGTACAGGGGTGGTACAATGAGCAGTTCTTC. This sequence encodes CASSLVQGWYNEQFF. The chain couples TRBV5-1 to TRBJ2-1; 7 bases fit TRBD1. V was clipped by 0 bases and J by 4 bases; unmatched bases: 4. Germline lookup yields CDR1 SGHRS and CDR2 YFSETQ. CDR3 length equals 15 residues.

This rearrangement joins TRBV5-4 to TRBJ2-2; possibly TRBD1 for D (5 bases). CDR1 is SGHNT and CDR2 is YYREEE in the germline V gene (reference sequence). The ends were cut back, 1 base at V and 0 bases at J, with 19 bases in the middle. CDR3 length equals 19 residues. The chain's CDR3 is CASSLSGVSGWPNTGELFF. The CDR3 bases are TGTGCCAGCAGCTTGAGTGGGGTTTCAGGGTGGCCGAACACCGGGGAGCTGTTTTTT.

This sequence joins TRBV27 and TRBJ2-1; D perhaps matches TRBD2 (5 bases). Germline V gene data show CDR1 as MNHEY and CDR2 as SMNVEV (reference sequence). Between the trimmed V and J ends, which lost 3 bases and 4 bases, there was a span of 10 bases. This CDR3 contains 14 residues. The CDR3 DNA reads as TGTGCCAGCAGTTTGCAACTAGGATACAATGAGCAGTTCTTC. Translated, it gives CASSLQLGYNEQFF.

J is TRBJ2-3 and V is TRBV5-4; 12 positions match TRBD2. CDR1 is SGHNT and CDR2 is YYREEE in the germline V gene (reference sequence). This CDR3 has 16 amino acids. The V gene end was trimmed by 4 bases and the J gene end by 5 bases; junction bases not matched to a gene: 8. CDR3 nucleotides: TGTGCCAGCAGCCCAACTAGCGGGGGGACCGGAGATACGCAGTATTTT. It encodes CASSPTSGGTGDTQYF.

The chain is built from TRBV29-1 and TRBJ2-3; D gene ambiguous. Germline CDR1 and CDR2: SQVTM and ANQGSEA. CDR3 size: 12 residues. V lost 6 bases, J lost 11 bases, and 18 bases lay in between. CDR3 protein: CSVHLPSQKQYF. The CDR3 DNA sequence: TGCAGCGTCCACCTCCCCTCACAAAAGCAGTATTTT.

The chain joins TRBV5-4 to TRBJ2-5, with 13 bases fitting TRBD2. Germline CDR1 reads SGHNT; CDR2 reads YYREEE (reference sequence). The V gene end was trimmed by 5 bases and the J gene end by 4 bases; junction bases not matched to a gene: 17. The CDR3 totals 19 residues. CDR3 nucleotide sequence: TGTGCCAGCAGAGAACCGGGACTAGCGGGAACGTCAGCACCAGAGACCCAGTACTTC. Amino acids: CASREPGLAGTSAPETQYF.

The V gene is TRBV25-1, the J gene TRBJ2-7, with no clear D. Germline V gene sequence: CDR1 MGHDK, CDR2 SYGVNS. Trimming shortened V by 3 bases and J by 5 bases, and 14 bases separated the two germline ends. This CDR3 spans 14 amino acids. The CDR3 protein is CASSDGSTSNEQYF. CDR3 coding DNA: TGTGCCAGCAGTGACGGGTCGACGTCCAACGAGCAGTACTTC.

The chain carries TRBV7-2 and TRBJ2-1; weak D call: TRBD2 (6 bases). The V and J ends lost 10 bases and 5 bases respectively, with 21 bases between them. The germline V gene has CDR1 SGHTA and CDR2 FQGNSA. This CDR3 spans 15 amino acids. CDR3 DNA sequence: TGTGCCACCAGATTCGTAGGACTAAGAGACAATGAGCAGTTCTTC. The encoded protein is CATRFVGLRDNEQFF.

V and J are TRBV5-8 and TRBJ1-6; D is unclear. With 4 bases removed from V and 9 bases from J, the gap between germline ends came to 14 bases. The germline V gene has CDR1 SGHTS and CDR2 YDEGEE. The CDR3 is 14 amino acids. CDR3 DNA sequence: TGTGCCAGCAGCCCCCTGAGGGCGGGTTCACCCCTCCACTTT. Its translation: CASSPLRAGSPLHF.

The genes are TRBV15 and TRBJ1-4; no clear D gene. V lost 0 bases to trimming and J lost 5 bases, with 10 bases between them. Germline V lookup: CDR1 LNHNV, CDR2 YYDKDF (reference sequence). This CDR3 contains 15 residues. CDR3 in amino acids: CATSRERTANEKLFF. CDR3 nucleotide sequence: TGTGCCACCAGCAGAGAGAGGACTGCGAATGAAAAACTGTTTTTT.

The genes are TRBV29-1 and TRBJ2-7, with 12 bases aligning to TRBD1. After removal of 7 bases from V and 6 bases from J, the junction contained 7 bases not matched to a gene. The CDR3 has 13 amino acids. In germline, CDR1 is SQVTM, CDR2 ANQGSEA. The CDR3 bases are TGCAGCGGCGGGGGACAGGGGGCTCTCGAGCAGTACTTC. Translation: CSGGGQGALEQYF.

The rearrangement links TRBV30 to TRBJ1-2, with D possibly TRBD1 on 5 matching bases. The germline V gene encodes CDR1 GTSNPN and CDR2 SVGIG (reference sequence). This CDR3 is 14 amino acids long. The V end was cut by 3 bases, the J end by 6 bases, with 17 bases between. The CDR3 DNA sequence: TGTGCCTGGAGCCGTGGTCGGCAGGGCGATGGCTACACCTTC. This gives the protein CAWSRGRQGDGYTF.

This clone was counted a single time. CDR3 loop: CASSPLSSSDTQYF. Written as DNA, the CDR3 is TGTGCCAGCAGCCCACTCTCGAGCTCAGATACGCAGTATTTT. The rearrangement joins TRBV7-3 to TRBJ2-3; the D is unclear. CDR3 length: 14 amino acids. With 5 bases removed from V and 4 bases from J, the gap between germline ends came to 13 bases. CDR1 and CDR2 from the germline V gene are SGHTA and FQGTGA.

CDR3 sequence: CASSRVTGSRSEAFF. The CDR3 nucleotides are TGTGCCAGTAGTAGGGTGACAGGGTCGAGGTCTGAAGCTTTCTTT. V gene TRBV19 combines with J gene TRBJ1-1; 7 bases line up with TRBD1. The CDR3 is 15 residues long. Germline values: CDR1 LNHDA, CDR2 SQIVND (reference sequence). J was trimmed by 6 bases and V by 4 bases; bases with no gene match: 11.

The genes are TRBV29-1 and TRBJ1-1; D may be TRBD1 (5 bases). CDR3 length: 14 residues. Trimming left V 0 bases short and J 7 bases short, with 15 bases between. Looked up from germline, CDR1 is SQVTM and CDR2 is ANQGSEA. CDR3 in DNA: TGCAGCGTTGAAGATCCTATCGGGGGGATTGAAGCTTTCTTT. Protein product: CSVEDPIGGIEAFF.

The gene calls are TRBV7-2 and TRBJ2-7; tentative D call: TRBD2 (5 bases). This CDR3 spans 15 amino acids. Trimming left V 4 bases short and J 6 bases short, with 19 bases between. CDR1 and CDR2 from the germline V gene are SGHTA and FQGNSA. CDR3 loop: CASSSHSTGRGEQYF. The CDR3 DNA reads as TGTGCCAGCAGCTCCCATTCCACCGGCCGGGGCGAGCAGTACTTC.